This is a list of T cell receptor beta chains from one sample in a study of STAT3 mutations in large granular lymphocyte leukemia. The method was immunoSEQ multiplex PCR; TCRdb's version includes in-frame clones alone and lacks a portion of them. The data show about 39,000 clones, about 81% seen once. The sample consisted of PBMCs. Source of these receptors: a human donor with T large granular lymphocyte leukemia. Some clones in this sample may be carry-over from other donors' samples. CDR3s include the opening cysteine and the closing phenylalanine or tryptophan. A D gene is named only where the DNA matches it firmly. Size values are once, few and many counts, or a class for expanded clones, and some rows have none.

cdr3_nt	cdr3_aa	clone_size	d_call	j_call	v_call
TGTGCCAGCAGTGACTCGGGACAGGGGGGCACCGGGGAGCTGTTTTTT	CASSDSGQGGTGELFF	.	TRBD1	TRBJ2-2	TRBV6-4
TGCGCCAGCAGTGGACAGGGCCTTTCACCCCTCCACTTT	CASSGQGLSPLHF	.	TRBD1	TRBJ1-6	TRBV10-1
TGCGCCAGCAGCCAAGATCTTAAAATTTCGGGCGGCACAGCCTACGAGCAGTACTTC	CASSQDLKISGGTAYEQYF	.	.	TRBJ2-7	TRBV4-1
TGCGCCAGCAGCTTGGAGGGCAGGGCCCCAGCTTTCTTT	CASSLEGRAPAFF	few	.	TRBJ1-1	TRBV5-1
TGTGCCAGTAGTATTTTCGCGGGACAGGGAAAAAACGAGCAGTACTTC	CASSIFAGQGKNEQYF	.	TRBD1	TRBJ2-7	TRBV19
TGTGCCAGCTCATTCGACAGGGACTACGAGCAGTACTTC	CASSFDRDYEQYF	.	TRBD1	TRBJ2-7	TRBV18
TGTGCCAGCAGCGCCATTCGGGACAGCCAAGTTATAGATACGCAGTATTTT	CASSAIRDSQVIDTQYF	once	TRBD1	TRBJ2-3	TRBV5-4
TGTGCCATCAGTGAGTCGACTATCGCGGGCGACTATGGCTACACCTTC	CAISESTIAGDYGYTF	.	.	TRBJ1-2	TRBV10-3
TGTGCCAGCAGCCCCGGGGCCGAATACGAGCAGTACTTC	CASSPGAEYEQYF	.	.	TRBJ2-7	TRBV5-4
TGTGCCAGCAGCTCACAGGGGGAGCGCTCTGGGGCCAACGTCCTGACTTTC	CASSSQGERSGANVLTF	.	TRBD1	TRBJ2-6	TRBV5-6
TGTGCCAGCAGCGCTAGGGGGCAGAGCAATCAGCCCCAGCATTTT	CASSARGQSNQPQHF	.	TRBD1	TRBJ1-5	TRBV2
TGTGCCAGTAGTATGGAGGGGACTAGCACCTACGAGCAGTACTTC	CASSMEGTSTYEQYF	.	TRBD2	TRBJ2-7	TRBV19
TGTGCCTGGAGTTCCCGAAAGGGGACAGGGGGGGGCGAGCAGTACTTC	CAWSSRKGTGGGEQYF	.	TRBD1	TRBJ2-7	TRBV30
TGTGCCAGCAGTTTAACGGCTTCCTCCTACGAGCAGTACTTC	CASSLTASSYEQYF	.	.	TRBJ2-7	TRBV28
TGTGCCAGCAGCCCTACCACGGGAAACACCATATATTTT	CASSPTTGNTIYF	.	.	TRBJ1-3	TRBV7-6
TGTGCCAGCAGTTTCCAGGGAGATACGCAGTATTTT	CASSFQGDTQYF	few	.	TRBJ2-3	TRBV27
TGTGCCAGCAGCTTAGGAGGGGAGGACACTGAAGCTTTCTTT	CASSLGGEDTEAFF	.	.	TRBJ1-1	TRBV7-6
TGTGCCAGCAGTTCATACCCGCGGGGGCTTACAGATACGCAGTATTTT	CASSSYPRGLTDTQYF	.	.	TRBJ2-3	TRBV27
TGTGCCAGCAGTTTGGGGCAGGCTGGTGGCTACACCTTC	CASSLGQAGGYTF	.	.	TRBJ1-2	TRBV28
TGTGCCACCAGCTCTTACAGGGGAGCTAACTATGGCTACACCTTC	CATSSYRGANYGYTF	few	TRBD1	TRBJ1-2	TRBV15
TGTGCCAGTAGTATAGACAGGGGTATTGATGAGCAGTTCTTC	CASSIDRGIDEQFF	.	.	TRBJ2-1	TRBV19
TGTGCCAGCAGCGCTCGGGGTAGCGGGGGGGCCGGTGAGCAGTTCTTC	CASSARGSGGAGEQFF	.	TRBD2	TRBJ2-1	TRBV7-7
TGTGCCAGCAGCCTTGGGACTAGCGGGGGGTACCAAGAGACCCAGTACTTC	CASSLGTSGGYQETQYF	.	TRBD2	TRBJ2-5	TRBV7-9
TGTGCCAGCAGCCAGGGACGGAACACCGGGGAGCTGTTTTTT	CASSQGRNTGELFF	.	.	TRBJ2-2	TRBV2
TGTGCCAGCAGCTCAACAGGGAAGTCCTATAATTCACCCCTCCACTTT	CASSSTGKSYNSPLHF	.	.	TRBJ1-6	TRBV7-2
TGTGCCAGCAGCTTGGAGGGTTGGGGGCTGAATCAGCCCCAGCATTTT	CASSLEGWGLNQPQHF	once	.	TRBJ1-5	TRBV7-2
TGTGCCAGCAGCGTAGGGACAGGGACCATGAACACTGAAGCTTTCTTT	CASSVGTGTMNTEAFF	.	TRBD1	TRBJ1-1	TRBV9
TGTGCCAGCAGCGTGAGCACAGATACGCAGTATTTT	CASSVSTDTQYF	.	.	TRBJ2-3	TRBV14
TGTGCCAGCAGCGTAGTGGGTAGCGGGGGGAGAGAGACCCAGTACTTC	CASSVVGSGGRETQYF	.	TRBD2	TRBJ2-5	TRBV9
TGTGCCAGCAGCTTAGATAGAGTAAGCACAGATACGCAGTATTTT	CASSLDRVSTDTQYF	once	.	TRBJ2-3	TRBV11-2
TGTGCCAGTAGTATACCGTCGATTCCGGCCCTGCATTTT	CASSIPSIPALHF	.	.	TRBJ1-5	TRBV19
TGTGCCAGCAGCTTTGATAGCGGGACCTACAATGAGCAGTTCTTC	CASSFDSGTYNEQFF	.	TRBD2	TRBJ2-1	TRBV11-2